Presented here are 21 T cell receptor beta chains from one specimen sequenced in a study of blood T cell repertoires in COVID-19. Repertoires were generated with immunoSEQ multiplex PCR, while TCRdb's copy carries only in-frame clones and drops some. Of around 15,000 clones in the sample, around 77% were seen once. The source material was peripheral blood. Receptors were obtained from a human donor in a cohort sampled during active COVID-19.

In this sample, this clone turned up a few times. One end of the junction is discordant with germline, which a read error may explain. The chain is built from TRBV6-1 and TRBJ1-1, with TRBD1 as a possible D gene (6 bases). The CDR3 contains 14 residues. Germline CDR1 reads MNHNS; CDR2 reads SASEGT. The CDR3: CASIEREGGTEAFF. CDR3 nucleotides: TGTGCCAGCATTGAAAGGGAGGGGGGCACTGAAGCTTTCTTT.

V is TRBV7-2 and J is TRBJ1-5; D is unclear. This CDR3 contains 14 residues. Germline assignment: CDR1 SGHTA and CDR2 FQGNSA. Trimming pared 1 base from V and 9 bases from J, leaving 13 bases between. CDR3 coding DNA: TGTGCCAGCAGCTTAGGGGCCTCGGAGGGGCCCCAGCATTTT. It translates to CASSLGASEGPQHF.

The chain joins TRBV3-1 (or the pseudogene TRBV3-2) to TRBJ2-4; 10 nucleotides agree with TRBD1. V shed 4 bases, J shed 0 bases, and the junction held 9 bases outside the gene matches. Looked up from germline, CDR1 is LGHDT and CDR2 is YNNKEL (reference sequence). CDR3 length: 18 amino acids. CDR3 DNA: TGTGCCAGCAGCCCACTAGACAGGGGGCGCGTAGCCAAAAACATTCAGTACTTC. It translates to CASSPLDRGRVAKNIQYF.

CDR3 DNA sequence: TGTGCCAGCACTGCGATTGAAAACACTGAAGCTTTCTTT. This sequence encodes CASTAIENTEAFF. V and J are TRBV2 and TRBJ1-1; D is uncertain. The CDR3 has 13 amino acids. Trimming removed 7 bases at V and 2 bases at J, with 11 bases between. Germline values: CDR1 SNHLY, CDR2 FYNNEI.

The rearrangement uses TRBV9 and TRBJ2-7; weak D call: TRBD1 (6 bases). CDR3 length: 16 residues. CDR1 is SGDLS, CDR2 YYNGEE, per germline. The V gene lost 0 bases and the J gene lost 5 bases, with 18 bases spanning the gap. The CDR3 region has the DNA TGTGCCAGCAGCGTAGACCCCGGGACAATGGTCGACGAGCAGTACTTC. Amino acids: CASSVDPGTMVDEQYF.

This clone was found a few times. V usage is TRBV20-1 and J usage is TRBJ1-6; no clear D gene. V shed 3 bases and J shed 10 bases, with 16 bases lying between them. Germline V gene data show CDR1 as DFQATT and CDR2 as SNEGSKA (reference sequence). This CDR3 is 14 amino acids long. The CDR3 here is CSASGLNPASPLHF. DNA for the CDR3: TGCAGTGCTAGTGGGCTGAACCCTGCCTCACCCCTCCACTTT.

The chain couples TRBV5-6 to TRBJ2-3; tentative D call: TRBD1 (6 bases). Germline-derived CDR1 and CDR2 are SGHDT and YYEEEE. This CDR3 has 15 amino acids. V shed 4 bases and J shed 2 bases, with 14 bases lying between them. The CDR3 region is CASSEIQGITDTQYF. The CDR3 DNA sequence: TGTGCCAGCAGCGAAATTCAGGGGATCACAGATACGCAGTATTTT.

The rearrangement joins TRBV29-1 to TRBJ1-2; TRBD1 matches at 7 bases. Germline CDR1 reads SQVTM; CDR2 reads ANQGSEA. With V trimmed by 4 bases and J by 2 bases, 7 bases remained unmatched. This CDR3 region has 14 residues. CDR3 nucleotide sequence: TGCAGCGTTGCTACCCCGGGACAGAACTATGGCTACACCTTC. As protein: CSVATPGQNYGYTF.

The V gene is TRBV25-1, the J gene TRBJ1-2, with a tentative D call TRBD1 (6 bases). Germline V gene data show CDR1 as MGHDK and CDR2 as SYGVNS. CDR3 length: 14 residues. The V end was cut by 3 bases, the J end by 5 bases, with 13 bases between. The CDR3 loop reads CASSEAGEGYGYTF. CDR3 bases: TGTGCCAGCAGTGAGGCAGGGGAGGGGTATGGCTACACCTTC.

The table lists this clone with a few counts. V usage is TRBV6-6 and J usage is TRBJ2-7; 7 positions agree with TRBD1. J gave up 0 bases and V 11 bases, and 4 bases lay outside the gene matches. The CDR3 consists of 12 residues. The germline V gene encodes CDR1 MNHNY and CDR2 SVGAGI (reference sequence). The DNA for the CDR3 is TGTGCCGCTGGGACAGCCTCCTACGAGCAGTACTTC. Translated, it gives CAAGTASYEQYF.

The V and J genes are TRBV6-5 and TRBJ1-4; 7 bases align to TRBD1. This CDR3 comprises 14 residues. The germline V gene encodes CDR1 MNHEY and CDR2 SVGAGI. Trimming removed 2 bases from V and 7 bases from J; junction bases left unmatched: 4. Here the CDR3 reads CASSYRGRGEKLFF. The CDR3 DNA is TGTGCCAGCAGTTACAGGGGGCGGGGTGAAAAACTGTTTTTT.

The chain recombines TRBV15 with TRBJ2-5, with D perhaps TRBD1 (5 bases). Trimming shortened V by 0 bases and J by 7 bases, and 6 bases separated the two germline ends. Germline-derived CDR1 and CDR2 are LNHNV and YYDKDF (reference sequence). The CDR3 runs to 12 residues. CDR3 amino acids: CATSREGLTQYF. The CDR3, as DNA: TGTGCCACCAGCAGAGAGGGGCTGACCCAGTACTTC.

This clone has a single count. The chain employs TRBV29-1 and TRBJ1-3; D remains unclear. CDR1 and CDR2 from the germline V gene are SQVTM and ANQGSEA. V lost 4 bases and J 0 bases, leaving 7 bases between the germline ends. This CDR3 spans 13 amino acids. The CDR3 DNA sequence: TGCAGCGTTGCTGTCAGCTCTGGAAACACCATATATTTT. Translation gives CSVAVSSGNTIYF.

The CDR3 nucleotides read TGCGCCAGCAGCTTGGGAGGGTCTGACGAGCAGTACTTC. Amino acid sequence: CASSLGGSDEQYF. The chain employs TRBV5-1 and TRBJ2-7; a possible D gene is TRBD2 (5 bases). Trimming removed 0 bases at V and 5 bases at J, with 9 bases between. Germline lookup yields CDR1 SGHRS and CDR2 YFSETQ. The CDR3 loop spans 13 amino acids.

This chain links TRBV2 with TRBJ2-7; the D gene is possibly TRBD1 (6 bases). Trimming left V 3 bases short and J 4 bases short, with 13 bases between. Germline loops: CDR1 SNHLY, CDR2 FYNNEI. The CDR3 length is 14 residues. The CDR3 spells CASSDSGGGYEQYF. The DNA of the CDR3 is TGTGCCAGCAGTGATAGTGGGGGCGGGTACGAGCAGTACTTC.

V usage is TRBV6-5 and J usage is TRBJ1-1; the D gene is possibly TRBD1 (5 bases). Germline V gene lookup returns CDR1 MNHEY and CDR2 SVGAGI. Trimming left V 4 bases short and J 4 bases short, with 7 bases between. CDR3 size: 12 residues. The DNA of the CDR3 is TGTGCCAGCAGTTTAAGGGGCACTGAAGCTTTCTTT. This sequence encodes CASSLRGTEAFF.

A few counts support this clone. The J gene is TRBJ1-5, the V gene TRBV3-1 (or the pseudogene TRBV3-2), with TRBD1 identical over 8 bases. With V trimmed by 1 base and J by 7 bases, 9 bases remained unmatched. Germline V CDR1 and CDR2: LGHDT, YNNKEL (reference sequence). There are 16 residues in the CDR3. The CDR3 coding sequence is TGTGCCAGCAGCCAAGTGCAGGGGGCGGGAGTGCAGCCCCAGCATTTT. Amino acids: CASSQVQGAGVQPQHF.

This chain connects TRBV6-6 to TRBJ2-3; TRBD1 matches at 10 bases. The V gene end was trimmed by 5 bases and the J gene end by 3 bases; junction bases not matched to a gene: 8. The germline V gene has CDR1 MNHNY and CDR2 SVGAGI (reference sequence). The CDR3 extends over 16 amino acids. In DNA, the CDR3 is TGTGCCAGCAGTAACCGACAGGGGGCAAGTACAGATACGCAGTATTTT. Its translation: CASSNRQGASTDTQYF.

V is TRBV6-6 and J is TRBJ2-7; TRBD2 matches 10 bases. Germline assignment: CDR1 MNHNY and CDR2 SVGAGI (reference sequence). V was pared by 4 bases and J by 6 bases, with 12 bases of the junction left unmatched. The CDR3 has 16 residues. This CDR3 reads CASSWAPGTSVGEQYF. For the CDR3, the DNA is TGTGCCAGCAGTTGGGCCCCCGGGACTAGCGTAGGCGAGCAGTACTTC.

This rearrangement joins TRBV7-8 to TRBJ2-1; tentative D call: TRBD2 (5 bases). Per germline, CDR1 SGHVS and CDR2 FQNEAQ. The CDR3 length is 15 residues. V lost 0 bases to trimming and J lost 2 bases, with 8 bases between them. The DNA for the CDR3 is TGTGCCAGCAGCTTAGCTCGAGGGCCCTACAATGAGCAGTTCTTC. This sequence encodes CASSLARGPYNEQFF.

J is TRBJ1-6 and V is TRBV5-5, with D possibly matching TRBD1 (6 bases). V lost 0 bases, J lost 11 bases, and 12 bases lay in between. This CDR3 comprises 14 residues. From germline, CDR1 is SGHKS and CDR2 YYEKEE (reference sequence). As DNA, the CDR3 is TGTGCCAGCAGCTTGGAGGACAGTTGGACACCCCTCCACTTT. Translation: CASSLEDSWTPLHF.